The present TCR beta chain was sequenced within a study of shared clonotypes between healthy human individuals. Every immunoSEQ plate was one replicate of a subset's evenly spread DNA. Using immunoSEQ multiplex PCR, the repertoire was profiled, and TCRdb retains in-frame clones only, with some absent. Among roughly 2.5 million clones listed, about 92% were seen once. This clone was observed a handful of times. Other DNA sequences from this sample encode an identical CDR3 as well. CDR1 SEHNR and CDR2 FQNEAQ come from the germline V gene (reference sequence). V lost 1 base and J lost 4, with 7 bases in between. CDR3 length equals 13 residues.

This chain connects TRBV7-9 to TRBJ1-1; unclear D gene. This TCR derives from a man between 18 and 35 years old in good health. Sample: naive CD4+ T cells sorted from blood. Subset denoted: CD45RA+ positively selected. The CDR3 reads CASSLGTATEAFF. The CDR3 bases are TGTGCCAGCAGCTTAGGGACGGCCACTGAAGCTTTCTTT.